Presented here are 3 T cell receptor beta chains from one specimen sequenced in a study of OX40 agonist ivuxolimab in advanced cancers. Method: immunoSEQ multiplex PCR; TCRdb's copy keeps in-frame clones and lacks some. The sample shows roughly 70,000 clones, about 87% of them seen only once. The sequencing used CD4+ or CD8+ T cells sorted from blood, collected in a trial of the OX40 agonist ivuxolimab. The receptors come from an adult with an advanced solid tumor such as melanoma, head and neck, liver or kidney cancer.

This sequence joins TRBV19 and TRBJ2-7; D is ambiguous. The V gene's germline CDR1 is LNHDA and CDR2 SQIVND (reference sequence). V lost 1 base and J lost 1, with 5 bases in between. This CDR3 spans 13 amino acids. This CDR3 is CASSIGRSYEQYF. For the CDR3, the DNA is TGTGCCAGTAGTATAGGTCGGTCCTACGAGCAGTACTTC.

V usage is TRBV9 and J usage is TRBJ2-3, with TRBD2 identical over 9 bases. Looked up from germline, CDR1 is SGDLS and CDR2 is YYNGEE. J gave up 8 bases and V 0 bases, and 7 bases lay outside the gene matches. This CDR3 has 15 amino acids. The CDR3 spells CASSVGSSGKGTQYF. CDR3 in DNA: TGTGCCAGCAGCGTAGGATCTAGCGGGAAAGGTACGCAGTATTTT.

J is TRBJ2-3 and V is TRBV6-5; D perhaps matches TRBD1 (5 bases). Trimming took 5 bases from V and 3 from J, leaving 9 bases between them. The CDR3 sequence is 13 residues long. Germline V gives CDR1 MNHEY, CDR2 SVGAGI. The CDR3 is CASSQDSTDTQYF. As DNA, the CDR3 is TGTGCCAGCAGTCAAGACAGTACAGATACGCAGTATTTT.